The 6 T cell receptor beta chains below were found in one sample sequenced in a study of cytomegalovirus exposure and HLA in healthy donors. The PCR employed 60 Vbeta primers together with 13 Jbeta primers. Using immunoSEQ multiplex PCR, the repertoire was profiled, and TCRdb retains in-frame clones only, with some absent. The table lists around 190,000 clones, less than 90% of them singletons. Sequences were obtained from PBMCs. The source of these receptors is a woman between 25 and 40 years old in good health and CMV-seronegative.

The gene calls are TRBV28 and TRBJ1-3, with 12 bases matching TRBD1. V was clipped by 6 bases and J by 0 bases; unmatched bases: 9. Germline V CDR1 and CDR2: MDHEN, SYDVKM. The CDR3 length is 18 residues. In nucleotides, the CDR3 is TGTGCCAGCAGGTTGGGACAGGGGGCGGGTAACTCTGGAAACACCATATATTTT. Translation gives CASRLGQGAGNSGNTIYF.

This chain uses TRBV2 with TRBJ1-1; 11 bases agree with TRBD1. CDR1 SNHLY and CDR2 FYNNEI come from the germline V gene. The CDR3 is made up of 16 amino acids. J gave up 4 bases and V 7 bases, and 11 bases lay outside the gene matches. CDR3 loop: CASTPYGQGAGTEAFF. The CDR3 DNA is TGTGCCAGCACTCCTTATGGACAGGGGGCCGGCACTGAAGCTTTCTTT.

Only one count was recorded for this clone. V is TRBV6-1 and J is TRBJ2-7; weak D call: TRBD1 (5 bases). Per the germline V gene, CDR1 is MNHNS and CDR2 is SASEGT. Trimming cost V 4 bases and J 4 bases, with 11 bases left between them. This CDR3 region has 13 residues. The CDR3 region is CASSGGPKYEQYF. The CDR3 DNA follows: TGTGCCAGCAGTGGGGGCCCGAAATACGAGCAGTACTTC.

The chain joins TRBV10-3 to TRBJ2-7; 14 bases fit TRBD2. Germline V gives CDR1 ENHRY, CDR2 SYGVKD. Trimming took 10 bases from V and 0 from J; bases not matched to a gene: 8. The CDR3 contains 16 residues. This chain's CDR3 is CATRGLAGVVSYEQYF. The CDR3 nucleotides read TGTGCCACCCGGGGACTAGCGGGAGTGGTCTCCTACGAGCAGTACTTC.

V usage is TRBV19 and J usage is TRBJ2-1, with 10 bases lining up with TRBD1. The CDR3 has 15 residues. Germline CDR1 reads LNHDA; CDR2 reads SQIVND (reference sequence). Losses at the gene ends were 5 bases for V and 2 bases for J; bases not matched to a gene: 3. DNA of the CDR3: TGTGCCAGTAGTTTCGGACAGGGGGCCTACAATGAGCAGTTCTTC. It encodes CASSFGQGAYNEQFF.

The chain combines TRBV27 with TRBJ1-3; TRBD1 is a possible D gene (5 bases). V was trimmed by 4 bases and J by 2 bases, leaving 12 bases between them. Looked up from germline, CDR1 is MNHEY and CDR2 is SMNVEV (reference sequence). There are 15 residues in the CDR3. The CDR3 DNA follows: TGTGCCAGCAGTTCTTTGGGCAGGGCTGGAAACACCATATATTTT. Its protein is CASSSLGRAGNTIYF.